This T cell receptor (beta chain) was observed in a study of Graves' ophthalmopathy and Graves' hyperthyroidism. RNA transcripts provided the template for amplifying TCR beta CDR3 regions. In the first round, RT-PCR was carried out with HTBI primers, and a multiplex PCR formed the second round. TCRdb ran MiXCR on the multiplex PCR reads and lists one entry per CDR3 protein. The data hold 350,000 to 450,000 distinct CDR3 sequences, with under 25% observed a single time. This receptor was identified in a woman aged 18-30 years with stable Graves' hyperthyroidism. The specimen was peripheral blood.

In DNA, the CDR3 is TGTGCCAGCAGTGTAATGGGGGTGAACACTGAAGCTTTCTTT. Encoded protein: CASSVMGVNTEAFF. The chain uses TRBV27 and TRBJ1-1, with TRBD1 as a possible D gene (5 bases). V was pared by 5 bases and J by 0 bases, with 10 bases between. The CDR3 runs 14 residues. Germline assignment: CDR1 MNHEY and CDR2 SMNVEV (reference sequence).